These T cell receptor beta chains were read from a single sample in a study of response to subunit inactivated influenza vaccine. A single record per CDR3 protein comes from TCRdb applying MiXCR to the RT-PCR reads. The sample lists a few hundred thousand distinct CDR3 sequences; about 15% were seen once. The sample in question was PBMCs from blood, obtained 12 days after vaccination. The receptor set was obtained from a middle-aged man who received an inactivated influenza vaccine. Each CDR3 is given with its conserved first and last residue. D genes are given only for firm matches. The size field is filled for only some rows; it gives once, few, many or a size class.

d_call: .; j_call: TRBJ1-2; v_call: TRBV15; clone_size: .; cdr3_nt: TGTGCCACCAGCAGAGAACGAGCCTATAACTATGGCTACACCTTC; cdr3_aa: CATSRERAYNYGYTF
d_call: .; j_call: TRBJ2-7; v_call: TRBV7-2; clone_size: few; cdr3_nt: TGTGCCAGCAGCTTAGGGTCCGCGACTGGCTACGAGCAGTACTTC; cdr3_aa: CASSLGSATGYEQYF
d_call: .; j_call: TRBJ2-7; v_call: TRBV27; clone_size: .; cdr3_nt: TGTGCCAGCAGTTTATCGCCGGGACTTAAGGAGCAGTACTTC; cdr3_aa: CASSLSPGLKEQYF
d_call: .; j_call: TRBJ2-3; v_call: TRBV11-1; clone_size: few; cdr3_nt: TGTGCCAGCAGCTTATGGTTACGGGGAGCCACTAGCACAGATACGCAGTATTTT; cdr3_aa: CASSLWLRGATSTDTQYF
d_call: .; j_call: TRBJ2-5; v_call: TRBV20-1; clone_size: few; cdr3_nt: TGCAGTGCTAGTTCAGGAGGCGGGACCCAGTACTTC; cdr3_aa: CSASSGGGTQYF
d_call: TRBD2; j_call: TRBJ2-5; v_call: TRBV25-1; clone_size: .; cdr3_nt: TGTGCCAGCAGTGACGGGCTAGCGGTCCAAGAGACCCAGTACTTC; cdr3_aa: CASSDGLAVQETQYF
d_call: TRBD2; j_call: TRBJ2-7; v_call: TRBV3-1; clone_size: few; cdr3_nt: TGTGCCAGCAGCCTGACCGGGACTAGCGGGATTAGGCAGTACTTC; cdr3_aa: CASSLTGTSGIRQYF
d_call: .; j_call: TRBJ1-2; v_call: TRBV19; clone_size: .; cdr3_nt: TGTGCCAGTGTAGGACAGCCATATGGCTACACCTTC; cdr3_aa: CASVGQPYGYTF
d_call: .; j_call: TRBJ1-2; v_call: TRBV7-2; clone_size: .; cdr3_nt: TGTGCCAGCAGCTCAACCTCCATCTATGGCTACACCTTC; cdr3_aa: CASSSTSIYGYTF
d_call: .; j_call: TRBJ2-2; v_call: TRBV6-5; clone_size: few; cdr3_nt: TGTGCCAGCAGTTACTCGTGGGGTAGCGGGAACACCGGGGAGCTGTTTTTT; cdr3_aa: CASSYSWGSGNTGELFF
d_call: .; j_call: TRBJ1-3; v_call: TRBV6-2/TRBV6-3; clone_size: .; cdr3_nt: TGTGCCAGCAGTTCCCCGGACCGTTGGGAAAACACCATATATTTT; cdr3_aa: CASSSPDRWENTIYF
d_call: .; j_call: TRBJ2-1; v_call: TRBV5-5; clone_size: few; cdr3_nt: TGTGCCAGCAGCCGAGCGACTAGTGAGCAGTTCTTC; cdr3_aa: CASSRATSEQFF
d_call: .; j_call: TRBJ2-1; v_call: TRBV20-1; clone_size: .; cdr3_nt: TGCAGTGCTAGTGGGCGGCAAGCGGACTCCTACAATGAGCAGTTCTTC; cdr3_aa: CSASGRQADSYNEQFF
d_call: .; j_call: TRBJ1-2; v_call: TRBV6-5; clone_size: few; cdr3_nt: TGTGCCAGCAGTTCATACAGGGTCCTAAACTATGGCTACACCTTC; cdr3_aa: CASSSYRVLNYGYTF
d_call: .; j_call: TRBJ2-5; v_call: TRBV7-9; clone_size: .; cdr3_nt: TGTGCCAGCAGCTTACTCAGGGACGGATACACCCAAGAGACCCAGTACTTC; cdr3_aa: CASSLLRDGYTQETQYF
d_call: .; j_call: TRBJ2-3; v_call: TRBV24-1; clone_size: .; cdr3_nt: TGTGCCACCAGTGATTTGGCCGAGACAGAAAACACAGATACGCAGTATTTT; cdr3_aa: CATSDLAETENTDTQYF
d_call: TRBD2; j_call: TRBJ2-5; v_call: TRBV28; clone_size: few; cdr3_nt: TGTGCCAGCAGTTTAACGACTAGCGGGAGAGGGGAGACCCAGTACTTC; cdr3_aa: CASSLTTSGRGETQYF
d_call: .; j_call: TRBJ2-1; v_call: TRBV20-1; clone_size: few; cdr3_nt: TGCAGTGCTCTCCCATCTTCTACCGGAGGGCAGTTCTTC; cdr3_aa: CSALPSSTGGQFF
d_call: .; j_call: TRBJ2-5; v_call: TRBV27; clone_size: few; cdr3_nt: TGTGCCAGCAGTGGGGGTAGGGGCCAAGAGACCCAGTACTTC; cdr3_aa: CASSGGRGQETQYF
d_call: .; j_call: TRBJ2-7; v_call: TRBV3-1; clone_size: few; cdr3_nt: TGTGCCAGCAGCCAAGGACAGGTGTTCTACGAGCAGTACTTC; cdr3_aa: CASSQGQVFYEQYF
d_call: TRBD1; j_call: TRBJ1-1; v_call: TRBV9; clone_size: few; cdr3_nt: TGTGCCAGCAGCGTATCCCGACAGGGCCGTGCTTTCTTT; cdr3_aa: CASSVSRQGRAFF
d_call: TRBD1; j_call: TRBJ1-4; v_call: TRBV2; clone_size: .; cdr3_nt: TGTGCCAGCAGTGGACTTCAGGGGGCGCGTGAAAAACTGTTTTTT; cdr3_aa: CASSGLQGAREKLFF
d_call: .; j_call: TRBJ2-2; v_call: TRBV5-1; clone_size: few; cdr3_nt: TGCGCCAGCAGCGTAAGCGGAGGTCCGAACACCGGGGAGCTGTTTTTT; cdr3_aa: CASSVSGGPNTGELFF
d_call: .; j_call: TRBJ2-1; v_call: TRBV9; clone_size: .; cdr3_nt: TGTGCCAGCAGCGTAGCTGGGGGACAAGCCTACAATGAGCAGTTCTTC; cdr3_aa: CASSVAGGQAYNEQFF
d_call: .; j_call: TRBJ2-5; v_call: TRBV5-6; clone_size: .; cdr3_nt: TGTGCCAGCACCGTGGAAGGCAGGGGCGTCCAAGAGACCCAGTACTTC; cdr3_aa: CASTVEGRGVQETQYF
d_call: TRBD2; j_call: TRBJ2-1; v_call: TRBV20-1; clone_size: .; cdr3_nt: TGCAGTGCTAGAGAGGGCGGGCTAGCGGGAAACAATGAGCAGTTCTTC; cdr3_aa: CSAREGGLAGNNEQFF
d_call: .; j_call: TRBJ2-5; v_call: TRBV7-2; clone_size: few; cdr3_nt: TGTGCCAGCAGCACTGGGACGGCGCTTAGGGAGACCCAGTACTTC; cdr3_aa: CASSTGTALRETQYF
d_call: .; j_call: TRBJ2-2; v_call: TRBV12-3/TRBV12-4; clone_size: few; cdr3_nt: TGTGCCAGCAGGGTTGGGGGCTACACCGGGGAGCTGTTTTTT; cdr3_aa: CASRVGGYTGELFF
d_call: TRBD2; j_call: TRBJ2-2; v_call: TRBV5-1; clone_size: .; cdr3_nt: TGCGCCAGCAGCTTCGGACTAGCGGGGTCCACCGGGGAGCTGTTTTTT; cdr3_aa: CASSFGLAGSTGELFF
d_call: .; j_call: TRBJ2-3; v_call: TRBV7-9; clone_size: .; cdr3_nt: TGTGCCTTCGAACGCACAGATACGCAGTATTTT; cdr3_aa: CAFERTDTQYF
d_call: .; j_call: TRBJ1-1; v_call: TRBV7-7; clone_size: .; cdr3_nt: TGTGCTAGCAGCCCGGGCGCGGAGTCGGAAGCTTTCTTT; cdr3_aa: CASSPGAESEAFF
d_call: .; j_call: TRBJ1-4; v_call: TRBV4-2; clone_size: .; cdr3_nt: TGTGCCAGCAGCCAAGATTCTCCCACTAATGAAAAACTGTTTTTT; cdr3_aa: CASSQDSPTNEKLFF
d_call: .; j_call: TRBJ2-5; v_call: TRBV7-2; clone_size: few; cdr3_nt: TGTGCCAGCAGCTCTCAGGGGACCCAGTACTTC; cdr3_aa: CASSSQGTQYF
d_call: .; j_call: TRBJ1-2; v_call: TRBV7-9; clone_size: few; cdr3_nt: TGTGCCAGCAGCCCTACCGCGGGGGTGGACTATGGCTACACCTTC; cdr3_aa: CASSPTAGVDYGYTF
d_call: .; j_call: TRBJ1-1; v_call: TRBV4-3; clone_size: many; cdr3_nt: TGCGCCAGCAGCCCAATCGACACGAACACTGAAGCTTTCTTT; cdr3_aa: CASSPIDTNTEAFF
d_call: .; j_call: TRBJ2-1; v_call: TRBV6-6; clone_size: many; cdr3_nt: TGTGCCAGCACCCACCGTCACAATGAGCAGTTCTTC; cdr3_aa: CASTHRHNEQFF